Following are 2 T cell receptor beta chains from one sample sequenced in a study of monozygotic twins with inflammatory bowel disease. Reprocessing the 5' RACE reads, TCRdb reports a single entry for every CDR3 protein and omits DNA. Across under 150,000 distinct CDR3 sequences, the top ten clones capture 2% to 3% of the sample. The material sequenced was blood. These TCRs come from a human donor with ulcerative colitis or Crohn's disease, or a healthy co-twin of an affected twin (not recorded which).

The gene calls are TRBV7-9 and TRBJ1-1. The CDR3 runs to 13 residues. CDR1 is SEHNR, CDR2 FQNEAQ, per germline (reference sequence). The CDR3 sequence: CASSLVLNTEAFF.

The V and J genes are TRBV4-3 and TRBJ2-7. The CDR3 is 16 residues long. Looked up from germline, CDR1 is LGHNA and CDR2 is YSLEER. This CDR3 is CASSQDLAGDVYEQYF.